One sample yielded the 25 T cell receptor beta chains listed below, sequenced in a study of graft-versus-host responses after intestinal transplantation. Produced via immunoSEQ multiplex PCR; TCRdb's table is partial and in-frame only. The repertoire holds approximately 89,000 clones, 75% to 95% seen once, with about 16% in the top ten. This material consisted of PBMCs, taken around 68 weeks after intestinal transplant. The receptor source for this set is a human patient who received an intestinal transplant, so some T cells may come from the graft donor.

The chain links TRBV27 to TRBJ1-2; no clear D. Looked up from germline, CDR1 is MNHEY and CDR2 is SMNVEV (reference sequence). V dropped 5 bases and J dropped 7 bases, with 17 bases sitting between them. The CDR3 spans 14 residues. CDR3 sequence: CASSPDLGGGGYTF. The DNA for the CDR3 is TGTGCCAGCAGTCCAGACCTCGGCGGCGGTGGCTACACCTTC.

This chain uses TRBV5-6 with TRBJ2-1, with D unclear. The V and J ends lost 4 bases and 7 bases respectively, with 12 bases between them. The CDR3 loop spans 13 amino acids. Germline V gene sequence: CDR1 SGHDT, CDR2 YYEEEE. The CDR3 reads CASSSKGWNEQFF. The CDR3 nucleotides read TGTGCCAGCAGCAGCAAAGGATGGAATGAGCAGTTCTTC.

This clone was seen ten or more times. This chain uses TRBV6-5 with TRBJ1-3, with D uncertain. The germline gives CDR1 MNHEY, CDR2 SVGAGI. This CDR3 region has 16 residues. Trimming took off 2 bases at V and 0 bases at J, with 11 bases between the two ends. CDR3 nucleotide sequence: TGTGCCAGCAGTTACGGGGTTCCACTCTCTGGAAACACCATATATTTT. Its translation is CASSYGVPLSGNTIYF.

The DNA for the CDR3 is TGTGCCAGCAGCAGGGATCTTAACACTGAAGCTTTCTTT. Encoded protein: CASSRDLNTEAFF. This sequence joins TRBV11-2 and TRBJ1-1; D is unclear. Trimming removed 5 bases at V and 2 bases at J, with 9 bases between. Germline loops: CDR1 SGHAT, CDR2 FQNNGV. CDR3 size: 13 residues.

This CDR3 is CASSKASRRGSSYEQYF. The CDR3 DNA reads TGTGCCAGCAGCAAAGCGTCTCGGAGGGGGAGCTCCTACGAGCAGTACTTC. The J gene is TRBJ2-7, the V gene TRBV21-1. TRBV21-1 has pseudogene status. The CDR3 is 17 amino acids.

The gene calls are TRBV7-9 and TRBJ1-1; TRBD1 agrees at 9 bases. The CDR3 extends over 16 amino acids. J gave up 7 bases and V 5 bases, and 14 bases lay outside the gene matches. Per germline, CDR1 SEHNR and CDR2 FQNEAQ (reference sequence). The DNA of the CDR3 is TGTGCCAGCAGCCGAATGCCGGCGACAGGGGGAGGTGAAGCTTTCTTT. Encoded protein: CASSRMPATGGGEAFF.

The sample holds one count of this clone. This chain joins TRBV6-5 and TRBJ2-7; 8 positions match TRBD1. The V gene end was trimmed by 4 bases and the J gene end by 5 bases; junction bases not matched to a gene: 7. CDR1 is MNHEY, CDR2 SVGAGI, per germline. This CDR3 region has 14 residues. CDR3 DNA sequence: TGTGCCAGCAGTTTGTCCAGGGGGCTGGACGAGCAGTACTTC. This codes for CASSLSRGLDEQYF.

The chain recombines TRBV5-4 with TRBJ2-3; 13 bases are shared with TRBD2. Germline-derived CDR1 and CDR2 are SGHNT and YYREEE (reference sequence). The CDR3 is 15 amino acids. Trimming cost V 0 bases and J 7 bases; bases outside gene matches: 2. The CDR3 sequence is CASSLGTSGGYTQYF. CDR3 coding DNA: TGTGCCAGCAGCTTGGGGACTAGCGGGGGCTATACGCAGTATTTT.

The chain has TRBV5-6 and TRBJ2-1; TRBD1 is a possible D gene (6 bases). Germline loops: CDR1 SGHDT, CDR2 YYEEEE. The V gene lost 5 bases and the J gene lost 5 bases, with 20 bases spanning the gap. The CDR3 has 16 amino acids. The chain's CDR3 is CASRSDRFSMDNEQFF. CDR3 nucleotide sequence: TGTGCCAGCAGATCCGACAGGTTCAGTATGGACAATGAGCAGTTCTTC.

The gene calls are TRBV21-1 and TRBJ1-1; the table's TRBD1 call for D was not verified on the DNA. TRBV21-1 is deemed a pseudogene. The CDR3 has 16 residues. The CDR3 reads CANHRGTLKVITEAFF. For the CDR3, the DNA is TGTGCCAACCACAGGGGGACATTAAAGGTTATAACTGAAGCTTTCTTT.

The chain carries TRBV6-1 and TRBJ2-7; no clear D gene. Trimming removed 9 bases at V and 0 bases at J, with 3 bases between. Germline V gives CDR1 MNHNS, CDR2 SASEGT. The CDR3 covers 10 residues. The CDR3, as DNA: TGTGCCAGTGGCTCCTACGAGCAGTACTTC. It encodes CASGSYEQYF.

The chain is built from TRBV25-1 and TRBJ1-1; D call uncertain. CDR1 and CDR2 (germline): MGHDK, SYGVNS. V lost 1 base, J lost 7 bases, and 10 bases lay in between. The CDR3 runs 13 residues. CDR3 region: CASSEFIWGEAFF. The CDR3 nucleotides read TGTGCCAGCAGTGAATTCATTTGGGGTGAAGCTTTCTTT.

The V and J genes are TRBV14 and TRBJ2-7; D remains ambiguous. The germline V gene encodes CDR1 SGHDN and CDR2 FVKESK. This CDR3 has 13 residues. Trimming cost V 1 base and J 2 bases, with 6 bases left between them. CDR3 nucleotides: TGTGCCAGCAGCCAAGTGTGGCCCTACGAGCAGTACTTC. Translation: CASSQVWPYEQYF.

The chain combines TRBV10-3 with TRBJ2-1, with D unresolved. Germline assignment: CDR1 ENHRY and CDR2 SYGVKD. The CDR3 is 12 residues long. Between the trimmed V and J ends, which lost 4 bases and 4 bases, there was a span of 5 bases. This CDR3 reads CAISGGYNEQFF. The CDR3 nucleotides are TGTGCCATCAGTGGCGGTTACAATGAGCAGTTCTTC.

This clone is a singleton in its sample. V and J are TRBV7-6 and TRBJ2-7; weak D call: TRBD1 (5 bases). V lost 1 base and J lost 7, with 14 bases in between. This CDR3 spans 14 amino acids. Germline-derived CDR1 and CDR2 are SGHVS and FNYEAQ. CDR3 loop: CASSLEGPREEQYF. Here the CDR3 DNA reads TGTGCCAGCAGCTTAGAGGGGCCCAGGGAAGAGCAGTACTTC.

The V call is TRBV19, the J call TRBJ2-5; 8 nucleotides match TRBD2. The trim removed 1 base at V and 5 bases at J, leaving 6 bases unmatched. The CDR3 is made up of 15 amino acids. Germline lookup yields CDR1 LNHDA and CDR2 SQIVND (reference sequence). CDR3 in amino acids: CASSIAGGAGETQYF. The CDR3, as DNA: TGTGCCAGTAGTATAGCCGGGGGGGCCGGGGAGACCCAGTACTTC.

The rearrangement joins TRBV15 to TRBJ2-1, with TRBD2 as a possible D gene (5 bases). The CDR3 sequence is 14 residues long. Deletions cut 5 bases from V and 2 bases from J, with 10 bases between. Per the germline V gene, CDR1 is LNHNV and CDR2 is YYDKDF (reference sequence). CDR3 region: CATSWERAYNEQFF. For the CDR3, the DNA is TGTGCCACCAGCTGGGAGAGGGCCTACAATGAGCAGTTCTTC.

The gene calls are TRBV19 and TRBJ2-2; D is unresolved. CDR1 is LNHDA, CDR2 SQIVND, per germline (reference sequence). The CDR3 totals 14 residues. V was pared by 7 bases and J by 5 bases, with 14 bases between. The CDR3 spells CASTYHSGTGELFF. CDR3 DNA sequence: TGTGCCAGTACCTATCATTCCGGAACCGGGGAGCTGTTTTTT.

The CDR3 spells CASSLGLNSGNTIYF. In DNA form, the CDR3 reads TGTGCCAGCAGCTTGGGACTGAACTCTGGAAACACCATATATTTT. This chain uses TRBV5-4 with TRBJ1-3; D is unclear. This CDR3 is built from 15 residues. Germline V gives CDR1 SGHNT, CDR2 YYREEE (reference sequence). The V and J ends lost 0 bases and 0 bases respectively, with 7 bases between them.

This chain joins TRBV5-1 and TRBJ2-7; D possibly matches TRBD1 or TRBD2 (6 bases each). Germline CDR1 reads SGHRS; CDR2 reads YFSETQ. This CDR3 is 18 amino acids long. V was pared by 0 bases and J by 3 bases, with 22 bases between. The CDR3 DNA sequence: TGCGCCAGCAGCTTGGTCGGACAGTTCCAAGTGGGACTCTACGAGCAGTACTTC. This codes for CASSLVGQFQVGLYEQYF. Combining the CDR3 with reference TRBV5-1 and TRBJ2-7 gives the whole variable domain KAGVTQTPRYLIKTRGQQVTLSCSPISGHRSVSWYQQTPGQGLQFLFEYFSETQRNKGNFPGRFSGRQFSNSRSEMNVSTLELGDSALYLCASSLVGQFQVGLYEQYFGPGTRLTVT.

This clone was seen just once. The chain is built from TRBV7-3 and TRBJ2-1; the match to TRBD1 covers 10 bases. Trimming removed 5 bases from V and 9 bases from J; junction bases left unmatched: 13. The germline CDR1 and CDR2 sequences are SGHTA and FQGTGA. This CDR3 has 16 residues. The CDR3 region has the DNA TGTGCCAGCAGCGACTCCGGGACAGGGGCCTTCGGTGAGCAGTTCTTC. Protein: CASSDSGTGAFGEQFF. The variable domain in full, completed from reference TRBV7-3 and TRBJ2-1, reads GAGVSQTPSNKVTEKGKYVELRCDPISGHTALYWYRQSLGQGPEFLIYFQGTGAADDSGLPNDRFFAVRPEGSVSTLKIQRTERGDSAVYLCASSDSGTGAFGEQFFGPGTRLTVL.

On this clone itself: At one boundary the junction diverges from the germline segment, which might be a read error. This chain joins TRBV18 and TRBJ2-7; 9 nucleotides match TRBD1. Germline CDR1 is KGHSH and CDR2 is LQKENI. The CDR3 has 15 amino acids. As DNA, the CDR3 is TGTGCCAGCTCACAACCGGGACAGGGCGTATACGCGCAGTACTTC. This translates into CASSQPGQGVYAQYF.

The rearrangement links TRBV5-1 to TRBJ2-3, with TRBD2 matching over 12 bases. This CDR3 region has 17 residues. V gave up 7 bases and J gave up 3 bases; unmatched junction bases: 12. Per germline, CDR1 SGHRS and CDR2 YFSETQ. This CDR3 reads CASYRVPSGGGTDTQYF. In DNA, the CDR3 is TGCGCCAGCTACAGAGTCCCTAGCGGGGGGGGGACAGATACGCAGTATTTT.

The V call is TRBV5-1, the J call TRBJ2-7, with 8 bases matching TRBD2. The CDR3 length is 14 residues. Looked up from germline, CDR1 is SGHRS and CDR2 is YFSETQ. J gave up 5 bases and V 6 bases, and 10 bases lay outside the gene matches. CDR3 in DNA: TGCGCCAGCAAGACTAGCGTCGTGGTTGACGAGCAGTACTTC. It specifies CASKTSVVVDEQYF. The full variable domain, rest sourced from reference TRBV5-1 and TRBJ2-7, is KAGVTQTPRYLIKTRGQQVTLSCSPISGHRSVSWYQQTPGQGLQFLFEYFSETQRNKGNFPGRFSGRQFSNSRSEMNVSTLELGDSALYLCASKTSVVVDEQYFGPGTRLTVT.

The chain has TRBV6-5 and TRBJ2-7; possibly TRBD2 for D (6 bases). The germline gives CDR1 MNHEY, CDR2 SVGAGI. The length of the CDR3 is 12 residues. V was cut by 5 bases and J by 3 bases, with 8 bases left in between. The chain's CDR3 is CASSTGGYEQYF. Written as DNA, the CDR3 is TGTGCCAGCAGTACCGGGGGCTACGAGCAGTACTTC.